Shown below are 20 T cell receptor beta chains from a single sample sequenced in a study of vaccination and CD4 T cells after COVID-19. Treatment defined: approximately 9-day PBMC culture with coronavirus spike peptide pools or control peptides (ViraFEST assay). Their antigens remain unidentified. CD4+ T cells that had been cultured provided DNA sequenced with the Oncomine TCR Beta short-read assay. One entry per CDR3 protein, called by TCRdb with MiXCR from the PCR reads. Of 6,500 to 8,000 distinct CDR3 sequences detected, approximately 24% appear once; the ten largest clones hold 9% to 9.5%. Material: CD4+ T cells from blood, cultured in vitro, obtained after SARS-CoV-2 vaccination. The receptors derive from a human donor who had recovered from COVID-19.

This clonotype was detected only a few times. V usage is TRBV28 and J usage is TRBJ2-1, with D perhaps matching TRBD1 or TRBD2 (5 bases each). Trimming left V 3 bases short and J 4 bases short, with 10 bases between. This CDR3 has 14 residues. Germline V gene sequence: CDR1 MDHEN, CDR2 SYDVKM. The CDR3: CASSLRGEYNEQFF. CDR3 bases: TGTGCCAGCAGTTTGAGGGGAGAGTACAATGAGCAGTTCTTC.

V is TRBV5-1 and J is TRBJ2-5, with TRBD2 matching over 11 bases. CDR3 length equals 14 residues. Trimming at V came to 6 bases and at J to 4 bases, leaving 5 bases not matched to a gene. The germline V gene encodes CDR1 SGHRS and CDR2 YFSETQ. The CDR3 DNA is TGCGCCAGCAAGGTAGCGGGAGGGCCAGAGACCCAGTACTTC. Its protein is CASKVAGGPETQYF. The full variable domain, completed using reference TRBV5-1 and TRBJ2-5, is KAGVTQTPRYLIKTRGQQVTLSCSPISGHRSVSWYQQTPGQGLQFLFEYFSETQRNKGNFPGRFSGRQFSNSRSEMNVSTLELGDSALYLCASKVAGGPETQYFGPGTRLLVL.

This clonotype was counted between two and nine times. The V and J genes are TRBV25-1 and TRBJ1-6, with D uncertain. V dropped 3 bases and J dropped 7 bases, with 10 bases sitting between them. Germline CDR1 and CDR2: MGHDK and SYGVNS. There are 14 residues in the CDR3. CDR3 sequence: CASSEGRVNSPLHF. In DNA form, the CDR3 reads TGTGCCAGCAGTGAGGGGAGGGTAAATTCACCCCTCCACTTT.

Sample share makes this clonotype medium-sized. This sequence joins TRBV20-1 and TRBJ1-2, with D possibly being TRBD1 (5 bases). Per germline, CDR1 DFQATT and CDR2 SNEGSKA (reference sequence). The germline V and J ends were trimmed by 7 bases and 0 bases, with 12 bases remaining between them. This CDR3 contains 13 residues. Here the CDR3 DNA reads TGCAGTGTACCCGGGACGACTAACTATGGCTACACCTTC. Amino acid sequence: CSVPGTTNYGYTF.

Turning to this clonotype: Sequence at one end of the junction differs from germline and may be a read error. The chain is built from TRBV6-1 and TRBJ1-5, with D hard to call. CDR3 size: 15 residues. Germline assignment: CDR1 MNHNS and CDR2 SASEGT. CDR3 amino acids: CASIEGKYSNQPQHF. The CDR3, as DNA: TGTGCCAGCATTGAAGGGAAATATAGCAATCAGCCCCAGCATTTT.

The chain joins TRBV7-2 to TRBJ2-3, with 14 bases that match TRBD2. V was pared by 0 bases and J by 2 bases, with 7 bases of the junction left unmatched. The CDR3 totals 19 residues. Germline V gene sequence: CDR1 SGHTA, CDR2 FQGNSA. The CDR3 region has the DNA TGTGCCAGCAGCTTAGCGCAGGGGGGACTAGCGGGAGACACAGATACGCAGTATTTT. Protein sequence: CASSLAQGGLAGDTDTQYF.

V gene TRBV5-1 combines with J gene TRBJ2-7, with 7 bases fitting TRBD1. This CDR3 comprises 14 residues. The V gene's germline CDR1 is SGHRS and CDR2 YFSETQ. The V and J ends lost 7 bases and 1 base, in that order; junction bases with no gene match: 8. In DNA form, the CDR3 reads TGCGCCAGCGGACGGGACAGCCAGTCCTACGAGCAGTACTTC. Translated, it gives CASGRDSQSYEQYF.

This clonotype is medium-sized within its sample. The chain employs TRBV27 and TRBJ2-7, with no clear D. The CDR3 sequence is 16 residues long. Germline CDR1 reads MNHEY; CDR2 reads SMNVEV (reference sequence). V was pared by 4 bases and J by 0 bases, with 16 bases between. The chain's CDR3 is CASSSLGQATSYEQYF. The CDR3 DNA follows: TGTGCCAGCAGTTCCCTCGGGCAAGCGACCTCCTACGAGCAGTACTTC.

J is TRBJ1-2 and V is TRBV20-1, with D possibly matching TRBD1 (6 bases). CDR3 length: 15 amino acids. Between the trimmed V and J ends, which lost 3 bases and 1 base, there was a span of 15 bases. In germline, CDR1 is DFQATT, CDR2 SNEGSKA (reference sequence). CDR3: CSASAGVSFNYGYTF. The CDR3 bases are TGCAGTGCTAGCGCAGGGGTTTCATTTAACTATGGCTACACCTTC.

This rearrangement joins TRBV27 to TRBJ2-7; either TRBD1 or TRBD2 may supply D (6 bases each). V was shortened by 6 bases and J by 6 bases, with 24 bases between the two germline ends. Germline loops: CDR1 MNHEY, CDR2 SMNVEV (reference sequence). This CDR3 has 16 amino acids. CDR3 amino acids: CASSSRRVGGTSEQYF. The CDR3 nucleotides are TGTGCCAGCAGCTCACGGCGGGTCGGGGGCACGAGCGAGCAGTACTTC.

This chain joins TRBV6-2 or TRBV6-3 and TRBJ2-7; 10 nucleotides align to TRBD2. Trimming took 6 bases from V and 3 from J; bases not matched to a gene: 11. CDR3 length equals 16 residues. Per the germline V gene, CDR1 is MNHEY and CDR2 is SVGEGT. CDR3 region: CASRRRGAGGIYEQYF. The CDR3 DNA reads TGTGCCAGCAGAAGGAGGGGAGCGGGAGGGATCTACGAGCAGTACTTC.

The table lists this clonotype with a few counts. The gene calls are TRBV2 and TRBJ2-3; D unresolved. Germline assignment: CDR1 SNHLY and CDR2 FYNNEI. With 4 bases removed from V and 2 bases from J, the gap between germline ends came to 10 bases. The CDR3 totals 14 residues. Here the CDR3 DNA reads TGTGCCAGCAGTGTCCAAACCACCACAGATACGCAGTATTTT. The encoded protein is CASSVQTTTDTQYF.

This clonotype is medium-sized. V and J are TRBV20-1 and TRBJ1-5; D possibly corresponds to TRBD1 (5 bases). With 6 bases removed from V and 7 bases from J, the gap between germline ends came to 25 bases. Per germline, CDR1 DFQATT and CDR2 SNEGSKA (reference sequence). This CDR3 is built from 16 residues. In DNA, the CDR3 is TGCAGTGCCCGGCCGGAGCCAGGACAAATAGGCCAGCCCCAGCATTTT. It specifies CSARPEPGQIGQPQHF.

J is TRBJ2-7 and V is TRBV10-3; 11 bases agree with TRBD2. The V and J ends lost 6 bases and 3 bases, in that order; junction bases with no gene match: 16. The CDR3 extends over 18 amino acids. CDR1 is ENHRY, CDR2 SYGVKD, per germline. The CDR3 DNA reads as TGTGCCATCAGCCCGAGGGCCTCCACTAGCGGGAGTTTCTACGAGCAGTACTTC. Amino acids: CAISPRASTSGSFYEQYF.

This clonotype was detected a few times. The chain links TRBV20-1 to TRBJ2-1; 12 bases match TRBD2. After removal of 3 bases from V and 6 bases from J, the junction contained 9 bases not matched to a gene. The CDR3 has 16 amino acids. Germline V lookup: CDR1 DFQATT, CDR2 SNEGSKA (reference sequence). CDR3 sequence (DNA): TGCAGTGCTAGGCTAGCGGGGGGGCCGGTTCGCAATGAGCAGTTCTTC. It specifies CSARLAGGPVRNEQFF.

In this sample, this clonotype turned up a few times. The CDR3 reads CASSYRPPRMNSPLHF. The CDR3 nucleotides are TGTGCCAGCAGTTACCGGCCGCCTAGAATGAATTCACCCCTCCACTTT. This chain uses TRBV6-5 with TRBJ1-6; D unclear. The CDR3 consists of 16 residues. Germline V CDR1 and CDR2: MNHEY, SVGAGI. V lost 2 bases, J lost 7 bases, and 15 bases lay in between.

J is TRBJ1-2 and V is TRBV7-3; the D gene is possibly TRBD1 (5 bases). The germline V gene encodes CDR1 SGHTA and CDR2 FQGTGA. The length of the CDR3 is 15 residues. V lost 0 bases and J lost 2, with 10 bases in between. In DNA form, the CDR3 reads TGTGCCAGCAGCTTAACGGGCAGGGTAAACTATGGCTACACCTTC. Translating gives CASSLTGRVNYGYTF.

By share, this clonotype counts as large. The chain employs TRBV19 and TRBJ1-2; D remains ambiguous. Germline V gives CDR1 LNHDA, CDR2 SQIVND (reference sequence). With 6 bases removed from V and 4 bases from J, the gap between germline ends came to 15 bases. CDR3 length: 14 residues. The DNA for the CDR3 is TGTGCCAGTAGAGCCCAAGGGATGGCCTATGGCTACACCTTC. As protein: CASRAQGMAYGYTF.

The chain is built from TRBV4-1 and TRBJ2-7, with TRBD1 matching over 9 bases. The CDR3 runs 15 residues. V lost 2 bases to trimming and J lost 8 bases; unmatched junction nucleotides: 10. Looked up from germline, CDR1 is MGHRA and CDR2 is YSYEKL. CDR3 region: CASSQPGQGSLKQYF. In nucleotides, the CDR3 is TGCGCCAGCAGCCAACCGGGACAGGGTAGTTTAAAGCAGTACTTC.

This clonotype was picked up a small number of times. This chain links TRBV6-5 with TRBJ1-6; TRBD1 agrees at 8 bases. J lost 8 bases, V lost 2 bases, and 11 bases had no gene match. CDR1 is MNHEY and CDR2 is SVGAGI in the germline V gene. CDR3 length equals 17 residues. The CDR3 region is CASSYGTGRAPYSPLHF. CDR3 nucleotide sequence: TGTGCCAGCAGTTACGGGACAGGTCGAGCCCCCTATTCACCCCTCCACTTT.